This T cell receptor (beta chain) comes out of a study of T-cell reconstitution after alpha-beta-depleted transplantation in children. A library of TCRbeta sequences, prepared with unique molecular identifiers, was generated. TCRdb passed the PCR reads through MiXCR, listing each CDR3 protein once. The table includes about a million distinct CDR3 sequences, about 29% detected once. The CDR3 has 16 amino acids. The germline V and J ends were trimmed by 5 bases and 5 bases, with 19 bases remaining between them. This receptor was obtained from a boy in the first two years of life who had a stem cell transplant for SCID, so the T cells may come from the graft donor. The gene calls are TRBV12-3 or TRBV12-4 and TRBJ2-1; perhaps TRBD2 as D (9 bases). The sample here was PBMCs, mostly from graft donor cells, taken 360 days after TCRalphabeta/CD19-depleted stem cell transplant. This CDR3 is CASSPRGRGGDNEQFF. The CDR3 DNA reads as TGTGCCAGCAGTCCCAGGGGGCGGGGGGGAGACAATGAGCAGTTCTTC.